This T cell receptor (beta chain) originates from a study of OX40 agonist ivuxolimab in advanced cancers. The assay was immunoSEQ multiplex PCR, and TCRdb's table has in-frame clones only and misses some. The data show just over 30,000 clones, around 87% seen once. Peripheral blood came from all dose cohorts at three timepoints. Trimming removed 1 base at V and 0 bases at J, with 4 bases between. The CDR3 totals 12 residues. The germline V gene encodes CDR1 SQVTM and CDR2 ANQGSEA. Here the sequenced sample was CD4+ or CD8+ T cells sorted from blood, taken in a trial of the OX40 agonist ivuxolimab. The sequence derives from an adult with an advanced solid tumor such as melanoma, head and neck, liver or kidney cancer. The chain employs TRBV29-1 and TRBJ2-7; no definite D call. CDR3 amino acids: CSVEVASYEQYF. Here the CDR3 DNA reads TGCAGCGTTGAAGTGGCCTCCTACGAGCAGTACTTC.